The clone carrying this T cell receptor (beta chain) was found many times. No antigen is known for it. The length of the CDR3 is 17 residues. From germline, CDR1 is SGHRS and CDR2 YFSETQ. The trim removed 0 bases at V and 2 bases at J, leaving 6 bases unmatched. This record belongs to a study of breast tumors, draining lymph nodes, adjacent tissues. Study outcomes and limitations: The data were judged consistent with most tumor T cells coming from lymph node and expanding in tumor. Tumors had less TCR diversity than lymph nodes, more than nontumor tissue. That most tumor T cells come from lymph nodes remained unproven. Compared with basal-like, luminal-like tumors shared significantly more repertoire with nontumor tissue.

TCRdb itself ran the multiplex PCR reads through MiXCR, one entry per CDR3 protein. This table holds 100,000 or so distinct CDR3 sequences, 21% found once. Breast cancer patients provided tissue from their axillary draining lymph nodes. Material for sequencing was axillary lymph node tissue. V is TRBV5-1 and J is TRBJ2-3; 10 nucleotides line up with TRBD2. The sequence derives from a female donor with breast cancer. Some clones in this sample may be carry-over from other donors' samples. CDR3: CASSLVAGGPVTDTQYF. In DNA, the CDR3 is TGCGCCAGCAGCTTGGTAGCGGGGGGCCCCGTCACAGATACGCAGTATTTT.